What follows are 31 T cell receptor beta chains derived from one specimen sequenced in a study of tumor and adjacent non-tumor tissue in lung cancer. A modified ARM-PCR protocol with three rounds of nested PCR amplified TCRbeta. MiXCR, run by TCRdb on the multiplex PCR reads, gives a single entry per CDR3 protein. The data show 70,000 to 90,000 distinct CDR3 sequences, with approximately 78% seen just once and approximately 55% held by the top ten. The template was RNA from unsorted bulk tissue. Distant lung tissue was collected more than 3 cm away from the tumor edge. The sequencing input was distant non-tumor lung tissue. The receptors come from a man aged 55 to 69 with non-small cell lung cancer.

V gene TRBV11-2 combines with J gene TRBJ2-2; no firm D call. V was clipped by 3 bases and J by 4 bases, with 12 bases between them. The V gene's germline CDR1 is SGHAT and CDR2 FQNNGV. The CDR3 spans 15 residues. This CDR3 reads CASSLTRSITGELFF. As DNA, the CDR3 is TGTGCCAGCAGCTTGACTCGTTCGATCACCGGGGAGCTGTTTTTT.

Details on this clonotype: Since a much larger clone is just one base distant, this may be a read error. DNA of the CDR3: TGTGCCAGCAGTTCGTCCCGGGACTTCTCCTACAATGATCAGTTCTTC. It codes for CASSSSRDFSYNDQFF. The genes are TRBV12-3 or TRBV12-4 and TRBJ2-1; D might be TRBD2 (6 bases). The CDR3 extends over 16 amino acids.

This clonotype showed up many times. This chain connects TRBV5-5 to TRBJ2-2, with D possibly TRBD1 on 6 matching bases. In germline, CDR1 is SGHKS, CDR2 YYEKEE (reference sequence). This CDR3 spans 16 amino acids. Trimming cost V 5 bases and J 4 bases, with 18 bases left between them. The CDR3 DNA is TGTGCCAGCAGTCCACGATGGTTAGGGGGCACCGGGGAGCTGTTTTTT. It translates to CASSPRWLGGTGELFF.

Regarding this clonotype: One junction end does not reproduce the germline sequence, and a read error may be involved. The rearrangement links TRBV6-5 to TRBJ2-3, with D uncertain. Germline assignment: CDR1 MNHEY and CDR2 SVGAGI. This CDR3 contains 12 residues. The CDR3 DNA reads TGTGCCGGCAGCGCAGGCACCGATAGGCAGTATTTT. This translates into CAGSAGTDRQYF.

In regard to this clonotype: Since no conserved phenylalanine or tryptophan closes the CDR3, a read error is the likely cause. V and J are TRBV20-1 and TRBJ1-6; 10 bases agree with TRBD1. Germline CDR1 and CDR2: DFQATT and SNEGSKA (reference sequence). V was clipped by 8 bases and J by 10 bases; unmatched bases: 11. This CDR3 contains 14 residues. In nucleotides, the CDR3 is TGCAGTACTATCCGGGACAGGGGCGGGTCACCCCTCCACATT. As protein: CSTIRDRGGSPLHI.

CDR3 coding DNA: TGTGCCAGCACCATTCCGACAGGGGGCCCCAAGGAGCTGTTTTTT. This codes for CASTIPTGGPKELFF. The rearrangement links TRBV12-3 or TRBV12-4 to TRBJ2-2, with 10 bases identical to TRBD1. This CDR3 is 15 amino acids long. V trimming: 7 bases; J trimming: 10 bases; junction bases outside the gene matches: 12.

Within the sample, this clonotype is medium-sized. The J gene is TRBJ2-7, the V gene TRBV20-1; no reliable D call. The CDR3 is 13 amino acids. Germline lookup yields CDR1 DFQATT and CDR2 SNEGSKA (reference sequence). The V gene lost 4 bases and the J gene lost 6 bases, with 16 bases spanning the gap. The CDR3 nucleotides are TGCAGTGCTATGGGGATGGCTATAGGCGAGCAGTACTTC. It translates to CSAMGMAIGEQYF.

This sequence joins TRBV29-1 and TRBJ2-3; D might be TRBD1 (6 bases). Between the trimmed V and J ends, which lost 8 bases and 8 bases, there was a span of 17 bases. The CDR3 is 12 residues long. The V gene's germline CDR1 is SQVTM and CDR2 ANQGSEA. CDR3 in DNA: TGCAGCCTGGGACATGGAGGAGGTACGCAGTATTTT. Residues: CSLGHGGGTQYF.

This clonotype was seen a few times. The chain carries TRBV7-2 and TRBJ2-5; D is uncertain. This CDR3 spans 15 amino acids. Germline V lookup: CDR1 SGHTA, CDR2 FQGNSA. V was pared by 3 bases and J by 5 bases, with 16 bases between. CDR3 loop: CASSFDLGSTETQYF. The CDR3 DNA is TGTGCCAGCAGCTTTGATCTTGGTAGCACGGAGACCCAGTACTTC.

Notes on this clonotype: The conserved phenylalanine or tryptophan normally closing the CDR3 is absent here, so this likely arose from a read error. The V gene is TRBV11-2, the J gene TRBJ2-5; D not certain. This CDR3 spans 14 amino acids. Germline CDR1 and CDR2: SGHAT and FQNNGV. Trimming removed 1 base at V and 7 bases at J, with 13 bases between. The CDR3 spells CASSLGSSAGTQYL. As DNA, the CDR3 is TGTGCCAGCAGCTTAGGGTCCAGTGCAGGGACCCAGTACCTC.

A word on this clonotype: Germline and junction disagree at one end, which may indicate a read error. The chain couples TRBV11-2 to TRBJ1-6; possible D gene TRBD1, 5 bases. Germline V gene lookup returns CDR1 SGHAT and CDR2 FQNNGV. This CDR3 contains 14 residues. The CDR3 bases are TGTGCCAGTAGCGCGGGGGGGTGGGGACCACCTCTCCACTTT. This encodes CASSAGGWGPPLHF.

In regard to this clonotype: An end of the junction differs from the germline gene, which may be a read error. CDR3 protein: CGASEADTDTQYF. The CDR3 DNA is TGCGGTGCCTCGGAGGCAGACACAGATACGCAGTATTTT. The rearrangement uses TRBV20-1 and TRBJ2-3; possibly TRBD2 for D (5 bases). The CDR3 contains 13 residues. Germline assignment: CDR1 DFQATT and CDR2 SNEGSKA (reference sequence).

For this clonotype: A read error may account for a junction end that differs from germline. The chain combines TRBV12-3 or TRBV12-4 with TRBJ1-5; 9 positions match TRBD1. This CDR3 comprises 16 residues. The CDR3 bases are TGTGTCAGCAATCCCCTCGGGACAGGGAGCAATCAGCCCCAGCATTTT. This translates into CVSNPLGTGSNQPQHF.

The rearrangement uses TRBV11-2 and TRBJ1-4, with D possibly matching TRBD1 (5 bases). V was clipped by 11 bases and J by 3 bases, with 25 bases between them. This CDR3 region has 17 residues. Germline-derived CDR1 and CDR2 are SGHAT and FQNNGV. CDR3 coding DNA: TGTGCCGACAGCTTAGTCCCTCAGTGTAGTTCTAATGAAAAACTGTTTTTT. Residues: CADSLVPQCSSNEKLFF.

This clonotype is classed as medium-sized. The rearrangement links TRBV4-3 to TRBJ1-1; D remains unclear. Germline CDR1 LGHNA, CDR2 YSLEER. The CDR3 contains 13 residues. V shed 0 bases and J shed 4 bases, with 6 bases lying between them. CDR3: CASSQETLTEAFF. DNA of the CDR3: TGCGCCAGCAGCCAAGAGACCCTCACTGAAGCTTTCTTT.

This chain connects TRBV5-4 to TRBJ1-3; D is ambiguous. V gave up 0 bases and J gave up 10 bases, with 14 bases separating them. The germline CDR1 and CDR2 sequences are SGHNT and YYREEE (reference sequence). The CDR3 has 14 amino acids. The CDR3 DNA reads TGTGCCAGCAGCTTGGCAGTGGCGCGAGATACCATATATTTT. Encoded protein: CASSLAVARDTIYF.

With regard to this clonotype: This may come from a read error, since a much larger clone is one base off. V usage is TRBV12-3 or TRBV12-4 and J usage is TRBJ1-3, with D maybe TRBD1 (6 bases). There are 16 residues in the CDR3. This CDR3 reads CTSSPPRTVGGNTIYF. CDR3 DNA sequence: TGTACCAGCTCCCCCCCTCGGACAGTGGGCGGAAACACCATATATTTT.

This clonotype showed up just once. The V gene is TRBV11-2, the J gene TRBJ2-3; the D gene is possibly TRBD2 (5 bases). The CDR3 has 14 residues. The V end lost 8 bases, the J end lost 5 bases, and 17 bases lay between the germline ends. Germline V CDR1 and CDR2: SGHAT, FQNNGV. CDR3 nucleotide sequence: TGTGCCAGCTTAGACCGGGGTACAAGAGATACGCAGTATTTT. Protein product: CASLDRGTRDTQYF.

This clonotype was detected only a few times. This clone may be a read error of a much larger clone one base away. The chain employs TRBV20-1 and TRBJ2-3; 8 nucleotides align to TRBD2. Germline assignment: CDR1 DFQATT and CDR2 SNEGSKA (reference sequence). There are 16 residues in the CDR3. CDR3 residues: CSVRTLWRGEPDTQYF. CDR3 nucleotides: TGCAGTGTTAGAACCCTCTGGCGGGGGGAGCCAGATACGCAGTATTTT.

Worth noting for this clonotype: Germline is not matched at one junction end, which may reflect a read error. The chain carries TRBV11-3 and TRBJ1-1; D is unclear. Germline CDR1 and CDR2: SGHNT and YENEEA. The length of the CDR3 is 14 residues. The chain's CDR3 is CTSSSHGRQSEAFF. CDR3 DNA sequence: TGTACCAGCAGTTCGCACGGACGGCAGAGTGAAGCTTTCTTT.

With regard to this clonotype: At one end the junction does not follow the germline gene, possibly because of a read error. CDR3 loop: CDSSQETSGGAGEQFF. The CDR3 nucleotides read TGTGACAGCAGCCAAGAAACCAGCGGGGGGGCTGGTGAGCAGTTCTTC. The V and J genes are TRBV4-2 and TRBJ2-1, with 10 bases matching TRBD2. The germline CDR1 and CDR2 sequences are LGHNA and YNFKEQ. CDR3 size: 16 residues.

This chain links TRBV29-1 with TRBJ2-7; D may be TRBD2 (6 bases). V lost 7 bases and J lost 0, with 13 bases in between. CDR1 and CDR2 (germline): SQVTM, ANQGSEA. The CDR3 runs to 13 residues. DNA of the CDR3: TGCAGCGCCCGGAGGGACCCCTCCTACGAGCAGTACTTC. It is translated as CSARRDPSYEQYF.

The V gene is TRBV20-1, the J gene TRBJ2-1; TRBD2 agrees at 8 bases. CDR3 length: 15 amino acids. Per germline, CDR1 DFQATT and CDR2 SNEGSKA (reference sequence). The junction had 13 bases not matched to a gene; V was cut back by 5 bases and J by 7 bases. Written as DNA, the CDR3 is TGCAGTGCTGACTCATCGGGGGGGCCGCGTAATGAGCAGTTCTTC. Translating gives CSADSSGGPRNEQFF.

Remarks on this clonotype: The CDR3 end shows no conserved phenylalanine or tryptophan, and so a read error is likely. This chain links TRBV11-2 with TRBJ2-2; D unresolved. The length of the CDR3 is 15 residues. Looked up from germline, CDR1 is SGHAT and CDR2 is FQNNGV. In DNA, the CDR3 is TGTGCCATCAGCGAAGGTGGCCGAAGCACGGGGGAGCTGTTTATT. The encoded protein is CAISEGGRSTGELFI.

Concerning this clonotype itself: With a much larger clone just one base away, this may be a read error. The rearrangement links TRBV4-3 to TRBJ2-1; 11 bases map to TRBD2. This CDR3 spans 17 amino acids. Trimming at V came to 1 base and at J to 8 bases, leaving 10 bases not matched to a gene. The germline V gene has CDR1 LGHNA and CDR2 YSLEER. The CDR3 spells CASSQVIAGGPFDEQFF. DNA of the CDR3: TGCGCCAGCAGCCAAGTAATAGCGGGAGGGCCGTTTGATGAGCAGTTCTTC.

Points on this clonotype: The junction differs from germline at one of its ends, possibly a read error. The chain has TRBV11-3 and TRBJ2-3; TRBD1 is a possible D gene (6 bases). The CDR3 consists of 15 residues. Germline lookup yields CDR1 SGHNT and CDR2 YENEEA. CDR3 protein: CASSFVRGTRHTQYF. Here the CDR3 DNA reads TGTGCCAGCAGTTTCGTGAGGGGGACGAGGCATACACAGTATTTT.

Worth noting for this clonotype: At one end the junction does not follow the germline gene, possibly because of a read error. This chain uses TRBV20-1 with TRBJ2-5; maybe TRBD2 (6 bases). Looked up from germline, CDR1 is DFQATT and CDR2 is SNEGSKA (reference sequence). The CDR3 extends over 12 amino acids. The CDR3 bases are TGCAGTACTAGACTCGGGAGCGAGACCCGGTACTTC. Translated: CSTRLGSETRYF.

About this clonotype: One junction end does not reproduce the germline sequence, and a read error may be involved. The chain is built from TRBV12-3 or TRBV12-4 and TRBJ1-1; 10 bases match TRBD1. This CDR3 has 17 amino acids. This chain's CDR3 is CASSITTTGGMNVEALF. Written as DNA, the CDR3 is TGTGCCAGCAGCATAACTACGACAGGGGGCATGAACGTTGAAGCTCTCTTT.

This clonotype was seen ten or more times. The V call is TRBV12-3 or TRBV12-4, the J call TRBJ2-2; TRBD1 might be the D (5 bases). The CDR3 length is 16 residues. Between the trimmed V and J ends, which lost 5 bases and 5 bases, there was a span of 18 bases. For the CDR3, the DNA is TGTGCCAGCAGTGACCCCCGTCAGGGCAGAACCGGGGAGCTGTTTTTT. Its protein product is CASSDPRQGRTGELFF.

This clonotype has ten or more counts. The chain employs TRBV6-1 and TRBJ2-7; D gene uncertain. The V end lost 4 bases, the J end lost 4 bases, and 8 bases lay between the germline ends. The CDR3 runs 12 residues. The germline V gene has CDR1 MNHNS and CDR2 SASEGT. In DNA, the CDR3 is TGTGCCAGCAGTGCGGAATTATACGAGCAGTACTTC. This gives the protein CASSAELYEQYF.

This clonotype has only one observation. The chain recombines TRBV7-2 with TRBJ1-6; a possible D gene is TRBD1 (5 bases). The CDR3 length is 13 residues. V dropped 4 bases and J dropped 8 bases, with 9 bases sitting between them. CDR1 is SGHTA, CDR2 FQGNSA, per germline. The DNA of the CDR3 is TGTGCCAGCAGCTCCTCGGGGGATTCACCCCTCCACTTT. Encoded protein: CASSSSGDSPLHF.